The present TCR beta chain was sequenced within a study of T cells expressing NK-cell markers. Study-level information: Seven HCMV-seropositive donors and one seronegative donor made up the eight sequenced donors. General study points: One observes that, in several donors, these clonotypes were also the leading ones within the CD3+CD56-NKG2C+ fraction. Unclear, still, was the HCMV specificity of the expanded NKG2C+ T cell clones.

TCR beta cDNA was made by 5'RACE template switching with UMIs. TCRdb processed the 5' RACE reads again and assigns one entry to each CDR3 protein, with no DNA. The sample totals 400,000 to 450,000 distinct CDR3 sequences; its top ten clones hold 7.3%. About this clonotype: No antigen is known for it.

CDR1 is MNHEY, CDR2 SMNVEV, per germline (reference sequence). The CDR3 runs to 15 residues. Sequenced material: blood T cells: a sorted CD56 or NKG2C T cell subset, CD4+ or CD8+ T cells, or bulk PBMC T cells (not recorded which). J is TRBJ1-2 and V is TRBV27; lacking DNA, the TRBD1 call made by TCRdb goes unchecked. The clonotype comes from a woman aged 18 to 75 in good health. The chain's CDR3 is CASSLSSRGIYGYTF.